Judged by abundance, the clone carrying this TCR beta chain is medium-sized. Found in a library prepared for alpha chains, this beta chain is an off-target read, and its abundance has little meaning. Time point in this sample: sample taken at primary tumor resection. Tumor, nontumor lung or frozen PBMC supplied whole RNA that was sequenced unsorted. The 65 or so donors had untreated early-stage non-small cell lung cancer. Unique molecular identifiers tagged every individual TCR cDNA molecule. TCRdb processed the 5' RACE reads anew with MiXCR; each CDR3 protein has one entry. This sample has thousands of distinct CDR3 sequences, with nearly 4.5% found just once. V lost 0 bases to trimming and J lost 7 bases; unmatched junction nucleotides: 1. The germline gives CDR1 SGHRS, CDR2 YFSETQ. The CDR3 consists of 14 residues. The record originates from a study of spatial heterogeneity in lung cancer.

The sequencing here drew on normal lung tissue next to the tumor, taken at surgery. The chain joins TRBV5-1 to TRBJ1-6; 7 bases fit TRBD1. The receptor's source is a female donor with early-stage non-small cell lung cancer. CDR3 DNA sequence: TGCGCCAGCAGCTTGGCGGGACAGAATTCACCCCTCCACTTT. Translation gives CASSLAGQNSPLHF.